A selection of T cell receptor beta chains follows, all from one sample in a study of shared clonotypes between healthy human individuals. TCRdb keeps only in-frame clones here, not all; method: immunoSEQ multiplex PCR. The sample records roughly 300,000 clones, about nine tenths being singletons. Sequenced material: memory CD8+ T cells sorted from blood. These receptors all come from a man between 18 and 35 years old in good health. Both conserved end residues are part of each CDR3.

CDR3aa: CASSASYEQYF
v_gene: TRBV2
j_gene: TRBJ2-7

CDR3aa: CAISESPAGVGDTQYF
v_gene: TRBV10-3
j_gene: TRBJ2-3

CDR3aa: CASSPWTGSYEQYF
v_gene: TRBV5-1
j_gene: TRBJ2-7

CDR3aa: CASSLELDFEQYF
v_gene: TRBV5-6
j_gene: TRBJ2-7

CDR3aa: CASSLGRIDSNQPQHF
v_gene: TRBV7-8
j_gene: TRBJ1-5

CDR3aa: CASSAIAGSGYEQYF
v_gene: TRBV6-1
j_gene: TRBJ2-7

CDR3aa: CASSLTPGQGAYEQYF
v_gene: TRBV18
j_gene: TRBJ2-7

CDR3aa: CASSISGVLGYEQYF
v_gene: TRBV9
j_gene: TRBJ2-7

CDR3aa: CAWSVESGERLFF
v_gene: TRBV30
j_gene: TRBJ1-4

CDR3aa: CASSLSGTTNEQFF
v_gene: TRBV7-6
j_gene: TRBJ2-1

CDR3aa: CASRSSRDGLGYTF
v_gene: TRBV5-6
j_gene: TRBJ1-2

CDR3aa: CASSLAPGEGEAEKLFF
v_gene: TRBV5-1
j_gene: TRBJ1-4

CDR3aa: CASSVQGSNQPQHF
v_gene: TRBV27
j_gene: TRBJ1-5

CDR3aa: CASSPGGTATNMNTEAFF
v_gene: TRBV2
j_gene: TRBJ1-1

CDR3aa: CASSSSSSGNTIYF
v_gene: TRBV7-2
j_gene: TRBJ1-3

CDR3aa: CASSLGAEQYF
v_gene: TRBV7-9
j_gene: TRBJ2-7

CDR3aa: CASNSPGLAGGSSYNEQFF
v_gene: TRBV9
j_gene: TRBJ2-1

CDR3aa: CASSFTTDVSYEQYF
v_gene: TRBV6-5
j_gene: TRBJ2-7

CDR3aa: CATSREFGGGGNQPQHF
v_gene: TRBV15
j_gene: TRBJ1-5

CDR3aa: CSAPDASSYNEQFF
v_gene: TRBV29-1
j_gene: TRBJ2-1

CDR3aa: CASSLGVGGNQPQHF
v_gene: TRBV9
j_gene: TRBJ1-5

CDR3aa: CASSALAEGADTQYF
v_gene: TRBV7-9
j_gene: TRBJ2-3

CDR3aa: CASSVQGHYEQYF
v_gene: TRBV27
j_gene: TRBJ2-7

CDR3aa: CASRSGLARDTQYF
v_gene: TRBV5-1
j_gene: TRBJ2-3

CDR3aa: CASSLTRTNTEAFF
v_gene: TRBV11-2
j_gene: TRBJ1-1

CDR3aa: CASSPSLGVYEQYF
v_gene: TRBV7-6
j_gene: TRBJ2-7